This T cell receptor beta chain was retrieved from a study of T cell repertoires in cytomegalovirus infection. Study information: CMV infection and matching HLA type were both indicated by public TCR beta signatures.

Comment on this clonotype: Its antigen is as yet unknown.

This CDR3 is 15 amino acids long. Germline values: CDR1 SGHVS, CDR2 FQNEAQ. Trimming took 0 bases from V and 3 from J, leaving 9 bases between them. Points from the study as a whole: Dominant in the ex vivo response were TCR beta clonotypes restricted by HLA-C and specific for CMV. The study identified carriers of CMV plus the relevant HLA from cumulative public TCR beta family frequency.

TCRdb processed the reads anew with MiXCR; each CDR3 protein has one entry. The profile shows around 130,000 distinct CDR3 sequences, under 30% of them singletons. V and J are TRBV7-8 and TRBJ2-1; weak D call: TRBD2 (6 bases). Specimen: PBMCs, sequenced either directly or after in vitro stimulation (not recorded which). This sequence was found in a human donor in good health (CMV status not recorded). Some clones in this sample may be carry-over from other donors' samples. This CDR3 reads CASSLAGLNYNEQFF. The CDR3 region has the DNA TGTGCCAGCAGCTTAGCGGGACTGAACTACAATGAGCAGTTCTTC.